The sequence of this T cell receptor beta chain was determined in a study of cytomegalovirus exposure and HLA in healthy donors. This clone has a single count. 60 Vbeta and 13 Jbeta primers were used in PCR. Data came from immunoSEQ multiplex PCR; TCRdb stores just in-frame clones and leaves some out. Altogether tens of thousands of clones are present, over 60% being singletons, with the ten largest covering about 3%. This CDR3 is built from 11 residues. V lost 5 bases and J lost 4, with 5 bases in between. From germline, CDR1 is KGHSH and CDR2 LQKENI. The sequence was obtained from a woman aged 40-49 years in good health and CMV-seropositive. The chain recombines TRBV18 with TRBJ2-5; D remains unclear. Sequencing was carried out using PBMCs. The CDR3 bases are TGTGCCAGCTCATCCGGAGAGACCCAGTACTTC. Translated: CASSSGETQYF.